The 3 T cell receptor beta chains reported below all come from one sample, sequenced in a study of regulatory T cells. No antigen has been identified for these receptors. Study results and caveats: In CD3G deficiency, regulatory T cells had lower Shannon diversity than autologous conventional CD4+ and control regulatory cells.

Amplification used 52 TRBV primers and 13 TRBJ primers. Assay used: immunoSEQ multiplex PCR; TCRdb lists only in-frame clones, some missing. Of approximately 4,000 clones listed, 91% are singletons. Sequencing was carried out using CD4+ Tregs sorted from blood. The receptor source for this set is a child aged 2-15 years with CD3G deficiency.

The genes are TRBV6-6 and TRBJ2-5; D is uncertain. The CDR3 loop spans 11 amino acids. Looked up from germline, CDR1 is MNHNY and CDR2 is SVGAGI (reference sequence). The V and J ends lost 4 bases and 5 bases respectively, with 5 bases between them. In nucleotides, the CDR3 is TGTGCCAGCAGTTCGGACGAGACCCAGTACTTC. Translated, it gives CASSSDETQYF.

The J gene is TRBJ2-2, the V gene TRBV7-9; D is uncertain. The germline V and J ends were trimmed by 3 bases and 7 bases, with 9 bases remaining between them. The CDR3 contains 13 residues. The germline V gene has CDR1 SEHNR and CDR2 FQNEAQ (reference sequence). CDR3 nucleotide sequence: TGTGCCAGCAGCTTCACCGGGTTCGGGGAGCTGTTTTTT. It translates to CASSFTGFGELFF.

The genes are TRBV28 and TRBJ2-6, with D perhaps matching TRBD1 (6 bases). Trimming took off 6 bases at V and 0 bases at J, with 15 bases between the two ends. Germline V gene sequence: CDR1 MDHEN, CDR2 SYDVKM. The CDR3 is 17 residues long. CDR3 sequence (DNA): TGTGCCAGCAGGCGCCGGGACACCTTCTCTGGGGCCAACGTCCTGACTTTC. This gives the protein CASRRRDTFSGANVLTF.